This T cell receptor beta chain was captured by sequencing in a study of T cells in Graves' hyperthyroidism and ophthalmopathy. J lost 13 bases, V lost 5 bases, and 19 bases had no gene match. Germline CDR1 reads DFQATT; CDR2 reads SNEGSKA (reference sequence). The CDR3 length is 16 residues. Researchers took RNA transcripts and amplified the TCR beta CDR3 regions from them. TCR CDR3 regions were first amplified by RT-PCR with HTBI primers. MiXCR, run by TCRdb on the multiplex PCR reads, gives a single entry per CDR3 protein. The sample yields more than 650,000 distinct CDR3 sequences, 14% seen once. The clonotype originates from a woman aged 18-29 years with Graves' hyperthyroidism. The sequencing input was blood. V gene TRBV20-1 combines with J gene TRBJ2-1; 11 nucleotides agree with TRBD2. The CDR3 DNA is TGCAGTGCTGAAACCGCCGGGACTAGCGGATACAATGGACAGTTCTTC. Translating it yields CSAETAGTSGYNGQFF.